A selection of T cell receptor beta chains follows, all from one sample in a study of long-term antiretroviral therapy in people with HIV. Assay used: immunoSEQ multiplex PCR; TCRdb lists only in-frame clones, some missing. Of over 30,000 clones in the sample, about four fifths were seen once. Sample: unsorted PBMCs, taken 1.9 years after starting antiretroviral therapy. The source of these receptors is a man between 18 and 35 years old with HIV. The CDR3 runs from the conserved cysteine through the conserved F or W. Each record gives: D gene, clone size, J gene, V gene, CDR3 protein, CDR3 DNA. The D gene is left open where the match is weak. Clone size is stated in some rows and not others, as once, few, many or a class when expanded.

D: NA; size: few; J: TRBJ2-1; V: TRBV7-2; CDR3: CASSPNSYNEQFF; DNA: TGTGCCAGCAGCCCTAACAGCTACAATGAGCAGTTCTTC
D: NA; size: NA; J: TRBJ2-3; V: TRBV10-3; CDR3: CAISESPFWGLGQYF; DNA: TGTGCCATCAGTGAGTCGCCGTTCTGGGGACTTGGGCAGTATTTT
D: TRBD1; size: NA; J: TRBJ1-6; V: TRBV5-1; CDR3: CASSLAGQGNSPLHF; DNA: TGCGCCAGCAGCTTGGCCGGACAGGGGAATTCACCCCTCCACTTT
D: TRBD1; size: NA; J: TRBJ1-3; V: TRBV6-5; CDR3: CASSLDRLNTIYF; DNA: TGTGCCAGCAGTTTGGACAGGTTAAACACCATATATTTT
D: NA; size: NA; J: TRBJ2-3; V: TRBV4-1; CDR3: CASSQSPQDTQYF; DNA: TGCGCCAGCAGCCAATCTCCTCAAGATACGCAGTATTTT
D: NA; size: few; J: TRBJ2-2; V: TRBV28; CDR3: CATLGRYTGELFF; DNA: TGTGCCACCCTGGGCAGGTACACCGGGGAGCTGTTTTTT
D: TRBD1; size: NA; J: TRBJ1-2; V: TRBV7-9; CDR3: CASSFSGTGNGYTF; DNA: TGTGCCAGCAGCTTTTCTGGGACAGGGAACGGCTACACCTTC
D: TRBD1; size: NA; J: TRBJ1-1; V: TRBV27; CDR3: CASRPTGGNTEAFF; DNA: TGTGCCAGCAGGCCGACAGGGGGAAACACTGAAGCTTTCTTT
D: TRBD1; size: NA; J: TRBJ2-1; V: TRBV18; CDR3: CASFHPTGAEQFF; DNA: TGTGCCAGCTTTCACCCGACAGGGGCTGAGCAGTTCTTC
D: NA; size: NA; J: TRBJ2-3; V: TRBV4-1; CDR3: CASSLQGSTDTQYF; DNA: TGCGCCAGCAGCCTACAGGGCAGCACAGATACGCAGTATTTT
D: NA; size: NA; J: TRBJ1-3; V: TRBV6-4; CDR3: CAGHRTKTGNTIYF; DNA: TGTGCCGGCCACAGGACCAAGACTGGAAACACCATATATTTT
D: NA; size: NA; J: TRBJ2-2; V: TRBV9; CDR3: CASSVRTALTGELFF; DNA: TGTGCCAGCAGCGTAAGGACAGCACTCACCGGGGAGCTGTTTTTT
D: NA; size: NA; J: TRBJ1-5; V: TRBV28; CDR3: CAVLGGGLSNQPQHF; DNA: TGTGCCGTCCTAGGGGGGGGCCTAAGCAATCAGCCCCAGCATTTT
D: NA; size: NA; J: TRBJ2-7; V: TRBV2; CDR3: CASIRVLGYEQYF; DNA: TGTGCCAGCATAAGGGTACTTGGCTACGAGCAGTACTTC
D: NA; size: NA; J: TRBJ2-7; V: TRBV5-1; CDR3: CASSLWTTEREQYF; DNA: TGCGCCAGCAGCTTGTGGACCACCGAGAGGGAGCAGTACTTC
D: TRBD1; size: NA; J: TRBJ1-5; V: TRBV9; CDR3: CASSVDYRGNQPQHF; DNA: TGTGCCAGCAGCGTAGATTACAGGGGAAATCAGCCCCAGCATTTT
D: TRBD1; size: NA; J: TRBJ2-5; V: TRBV12-5; CDR3: CASGRDRVETQYF; DNA: TGTGCTAGTGGACGGGACAGGGTGGAGACCCAGTACTTC
D: NA; size: few; J: TRBJ2-5; V: TRBV5-4; CDR3: CASSSRDTAWETQYF; DNA: TGTGCCAGCAGCTCCCGGGACACCGCTTGGGAGACCCAGTACTTC
D: TRBD2; size: NA; J: TRBJ2-5; V: TRBV11-2; CDR3: CASSRTSGGQETQYF; DNA: TGTGCCAGCAGCAGGACTAGCGGGGGACAAGAGACCCAGTACTTC
D: TRBD1; size: once; J: TRBJ2-5; V: TRBV27; CDR3: CASSLSTGQGGQTQYF; DNA: TGTGCCAGCAGTTTATCCACCGGACAGGGGGGGCAGACCCAGTACTTC
D: NA; size: NA; J: TRBJ1-1; V: TRBV7-9; CDR3: CASSLEGGVISFF; DNA: TGTGCCAGCAGCTTAGAGGGGGGGGTGATATCTTTCTTT
D: TRBD1; size: NA; J: TRBJ2-3; V: TRBV5-1; CDR3: CASRTGSTDTQYF; DNA: TGCGCCAGCAGGACAGGGAGCACAGATACGCAGTATTTT
D: NA; size: NA; J: TRBJ1-3; V: TRBV2; CDR3: CASSEAGFGSGNTIYF; DNA: TGTGCCAGCAGTGAAGCAGGGTTCGGCTCTGGAAACACCATATATTTT
D: NA; size: NA; J: TRBJ2-5; V: TRBV5-1; CDR3: CASSLGFDARSETQYF; DNA: TGCGCCAGCAGCTTGGGGTTTGATGCCAGGTCGGAGACCCAGTACTTC
D: TRBD1; size: NA; J: TRBJ1-4; V: TRBV5-8; CDR3: CASSLTGQGNEKLFF; DNA: TGTGCCAGCAGCCTGACGGGACAGGGTAATGAAAAACTGTTTTTT
D: TRBD2; size: NA; J: TRBJ2-2; V: TRBV5-8; CDR3: CASSFNSGGAVTGELFF; DNA: TGTGCCAGCAGCTTCAACTCGGGGGGGGCCGTCACCGGGGAGCTGTTTTTT
D: NA; size: NA; J: TRBJ1-2; V: TRBV20-1; CDR3: CSASGVYGYTF; DNA: TGCAGTGCTAGTGGGGTTTATGGCTACACCTTC
D: TRBD1; size: NA; J: TRBJ1-1; V: TRBV9; CDR3: CASSDGQGGPEAFF; DNA: TGTGCCAGCAGCGACGGACAGGGCGGACCTGAAGCTTTCTTT
D: TRBD1; size: NA; J: TRBJ2-1; V: TRBV7-9; CDR3: CASSLVGQGAPYNEQFF; DNA: TGTGCCAGCAGCTTAGTCGGACAGGGGGCGCCGTACAATGAGCAGTTCTTC
D: NA; size: once; J: TRBJ1-6; V: TRBV28; CDR3: CASLPGRESPLHF; DNA: TGTGCCAGCCTCCCAGGGAGGGAATCACCCCTCCACTTT
D: TRBD1; size: NA; J: TRBJ2-2; V: TRBV9; CDR3: CASSPRTGSGELFF; DNA: TGTGCCAGCAGCCCAAGGACAGGCAGCGGGGAGCTGTTTTTT
D: TRBD1; size: few; J: TRBJ1-2; V: TRBV28; CDR3: CASSFGGTAHYGYTF; DNA: TGTGCCAGCAGTTTCGGCGGGACAGCCCATTATGGCTACACCTTC
D: TRBD2; size: NA; J: TRBJ2-5; V: TRBV15; CDR3: CATSRGLAGTQETQYF; DNA: TGTGCCACCAGCAGAGGTCTAGCGGGGACCCAAGAGACCCAGTACTTC
D: TRBD1; size: NA; J: TRBJ1-6; V: TRBV28; CDR3: CASSSSSTGANSPLHF; DNA: TGTGCCAGCAGTTCCTCTTCGACAGGGGCTAATTCACCCCTCCACTTT
D: TRBD1; size: NA; J: TRBJ2-1; V: TRBV27; CDR3: CASRTGYNEQFF; DNA: TGTGCCAGCAGGACAGGGTACAATGAGCAGTTCTTC
D: NA; size: NA; J: TRBJ1-3; V: TRBV28; CDR3: CASSLSTGGNTIYF; DNA: TGTGCCAGCAGTTTGTCCACAGGAGGAAACACCATATATTTT
D: NA; size: NA; J: TRBJ1-4; V: TRBV5-1; CDR3: CASRDGTQSEKLFF; DNA: TGCGCCAGCAGGGACGGGACACAAAGTGAAAAACTGTTTTTT
D: NA; size: NA; J: TRBJ2-3; V: TRBV9; CDR3: CASSVEGFTDTQYF; DNA: TGTGCCAGCAGCGTAGAGGGGTTCACAGATACGCAGTATTTT
D: NA; size: NA; J: TRBJ2-1; V: TRBV11-2; CDR3: CASSLVAGHAEQFF; DNA: TGTGCCAGCAGCTTAGTGGCGGGACACGCCGAGCAGTTCTTC
D: NA; size: NA; J: TRBJ2-3; V: TRBV29-1; CDR3: CSVRRTDTQYF; DNA: TGCAGCGTTCGTCGCACAGATACGCAGTATTTT
D: TRBD1; size: NA; J: TRBJ1-2; V: TRBV6-5; CDR3: CASSPDRDHGYTF; DNA: TGTGCCAGCAGCCCCGACAGGGATCACGGCTACACCTTC
D: NA; size: NA; J: TRBJ1-2; V: TRBV9; CDR3: CASSVGLAGSEGGYTF; DNA: TGTGCCAGCAGCGTAGGGCTGGCTGGGTCCGAAGGTGGCTACACCTTC